This paragraph covers one T cell receptor beta chain sequence. This entry comes from a study of T-cell memory formation after mild COVID-19. 5'RACE, which relied on constant-segment primers, yielded TCR alpha and TCR beta cDNA libraries carrying sample barcodes and UMIs. Each CDR3 protein is one row after TCRdb ran MiXCR on the 5' RACE reads. Here the sample spans under 600,000 distinct CDR3 sequences, less than 25% being singletons. This receptor was taken from an adult woman who had mild COVID-19 (a few samples of this study predate the infection). Cell type and time point are not known. The sequencing sample was made of PBMCs or a T cell subset sorted from them (not recorded which).

The CDR3 spells CATSDLQGLRIYGYTF. DNA for the CDR3: TGTGCCACCAGTGATCTCCAGGGGCTACGGATATATGGCTACACCTTC. J is TRBJ1-2 and V is TRBV24-1; maybe TRBD1 (6 bases). CDR1 and CDR2 from the germline V gene are KGHDR and SFDVKD. The CDR3 extends over 16 amino acids. Trimming took off 3 bases at V and 5 bases at J, with 18 bases between the two ends.